The clone carrying this T cell receptor beta chain was seen only a few times. Its antigen is not known. Germline V lookup: CDR1 LNHNV, CDR2 YYDKDF (reference sequence). Trimming cost V 5 bases and J 4 bases, with 11 bases left between them. The CDR3 covers 13 residues. Stated treatment: approximately 9-day PBMC culture with coronavirus spike peptide pools or control peptides (ViraFEST assay). During the years 2011-2018, before the COVID-19 pandemic, the unexposed donor's CD4+ T cells were collected. The data stem from a study of vaccination and CD4 T cells after COVID-19. Study in general: Sampling that followed vaccination took place a median approximately 76 days after dose two, within a range of 14 to 241. Overlapping spike peptides served as the stimulus for the cells. These peptides came from SARS-CoV-2 and from the common cold coronaviruses HCoV-NL63, HCoV-OC43 and HCoV-229E.

Cultured CD4+ T cell DNA was sequenced using the Oncomine TCR Beta short-read assay. Genomic DNA extraction was carried out from cultured CD4+ T cells. From the PCR reads, TCRdb called clonotypes with MiXCR, one entry per CDR3 protein. This sample yields 6,000 to 8,500 distinct CDR3 sequences, of which 32% are seen a single time; roughly 14% belongs to the top ten. This TCR was sampled from a human donor in good health. The V gene is TRBV15, the J gene TRBJ1-1; D might be TRBD1 (6 bases). The source material was CD4+ T cells from blood, cultured in vitro. The CDR3 region is CATSQGPTTEAFF. The CDR3 DNA follows: TGTGCCACCAGCCAGGGGCCGACCACTGAAGCTTTCTTT.